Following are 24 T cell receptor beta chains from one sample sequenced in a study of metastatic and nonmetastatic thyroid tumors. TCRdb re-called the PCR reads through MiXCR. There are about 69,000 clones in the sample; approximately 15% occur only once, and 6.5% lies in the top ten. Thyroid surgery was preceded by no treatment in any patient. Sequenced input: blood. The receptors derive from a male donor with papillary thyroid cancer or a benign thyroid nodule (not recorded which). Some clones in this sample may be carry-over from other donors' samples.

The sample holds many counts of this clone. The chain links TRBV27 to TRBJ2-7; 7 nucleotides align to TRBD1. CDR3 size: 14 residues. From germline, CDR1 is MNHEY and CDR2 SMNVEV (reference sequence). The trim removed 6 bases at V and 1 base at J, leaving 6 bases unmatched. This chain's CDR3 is CASRSDRESYEQYF. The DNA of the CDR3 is TGTGCCAGCAGATCAGACAGGGAGTCCTACGAGCAGTACTTC.

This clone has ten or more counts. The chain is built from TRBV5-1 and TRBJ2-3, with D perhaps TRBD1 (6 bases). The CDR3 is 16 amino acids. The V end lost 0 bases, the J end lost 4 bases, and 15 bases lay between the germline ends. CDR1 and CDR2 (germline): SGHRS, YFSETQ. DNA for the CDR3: TGCGCCAGCAGCTTGGAGGCAGGGGTCGGGGCAGATACGCAGTATTTT. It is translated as CASSLEAGVGADTQYF.

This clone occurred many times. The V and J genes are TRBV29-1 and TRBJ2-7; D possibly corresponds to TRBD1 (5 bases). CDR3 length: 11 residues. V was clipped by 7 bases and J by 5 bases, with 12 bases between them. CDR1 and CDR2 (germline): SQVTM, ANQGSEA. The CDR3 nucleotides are TGCAGCGCCGTAGGGGAACACGAGCAGTACTTC. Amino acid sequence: CSAVGEHEQYF.

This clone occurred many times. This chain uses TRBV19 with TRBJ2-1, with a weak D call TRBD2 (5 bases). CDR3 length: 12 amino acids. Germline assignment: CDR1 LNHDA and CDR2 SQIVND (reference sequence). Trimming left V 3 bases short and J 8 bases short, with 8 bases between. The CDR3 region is CASSIEGYEQFF. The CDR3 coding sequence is TGTGCCAGTAGTATTGAGGGTTATGAGCAGTTCTTC.

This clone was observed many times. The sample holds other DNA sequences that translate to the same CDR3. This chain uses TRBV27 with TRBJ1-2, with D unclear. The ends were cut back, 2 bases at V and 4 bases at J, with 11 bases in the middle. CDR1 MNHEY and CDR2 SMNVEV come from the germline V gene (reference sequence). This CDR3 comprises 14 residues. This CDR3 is CASSLGQVGYGYTF. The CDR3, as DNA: TGTGCCAGCAGTTTAGGGCAGGTCGGCTATGGCTACACCTTC.

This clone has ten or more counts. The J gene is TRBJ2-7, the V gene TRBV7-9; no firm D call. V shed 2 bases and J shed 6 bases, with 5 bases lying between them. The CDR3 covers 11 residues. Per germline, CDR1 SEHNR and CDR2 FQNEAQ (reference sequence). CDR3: CASSLISEQYF. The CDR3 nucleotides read TGTGCCAGCAGCTTAATCAGCGAGCAGTACTTC.

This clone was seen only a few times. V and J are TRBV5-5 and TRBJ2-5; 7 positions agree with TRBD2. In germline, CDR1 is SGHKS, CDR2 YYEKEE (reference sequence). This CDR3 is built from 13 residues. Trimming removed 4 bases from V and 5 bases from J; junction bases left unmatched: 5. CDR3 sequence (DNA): TGTGCCAGCAGCATGAGACTAGCTGAGACCCAGTACTTC. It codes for CASSMRLAETQYF.

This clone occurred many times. CDR3 nucleotides: TGTGCCAGCAGCTGGGGGGGGACGGGGGAGCAGTACTTC. Translation: CASSWGGTGEQYF. This chain connects TRBV11-1 to TRBJ2-7; 7 bases are shared with TRBD2. The CDR3 has 13 amino acids. V was pared by 4 bases and J by 7 bases, with 7 bases of the junction left unmatched. The germline gives CDR1 SGHAT, CDR2 FQDESV (reference sequence).

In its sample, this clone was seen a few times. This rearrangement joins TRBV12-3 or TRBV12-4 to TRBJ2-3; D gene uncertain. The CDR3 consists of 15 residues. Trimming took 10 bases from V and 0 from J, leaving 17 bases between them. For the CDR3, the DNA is TGTGCCACCTATTCAGTGCGCCCAAGCACAGATACGCAGTATTTT. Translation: CATYSVRPSTDTQYF.

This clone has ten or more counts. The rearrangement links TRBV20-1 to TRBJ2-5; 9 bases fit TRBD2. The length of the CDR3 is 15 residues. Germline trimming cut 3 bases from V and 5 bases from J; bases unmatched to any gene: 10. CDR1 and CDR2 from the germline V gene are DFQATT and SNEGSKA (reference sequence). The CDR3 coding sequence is TGCAGTGCTAGGGGTCTAGCGGGATCAATTGAGACCCAGTACTTC. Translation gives CSARGLAGSIETQYF.

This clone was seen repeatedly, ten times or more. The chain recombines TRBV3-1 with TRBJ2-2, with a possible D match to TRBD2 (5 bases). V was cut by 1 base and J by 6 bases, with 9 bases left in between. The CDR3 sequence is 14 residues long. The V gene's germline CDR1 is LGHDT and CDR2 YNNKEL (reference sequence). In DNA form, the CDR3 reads TGTGCCAGCAGCCAAGGGAAGGACTCCGGGGAGCTGTTTTTT. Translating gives CASSQGKDSGELFF.

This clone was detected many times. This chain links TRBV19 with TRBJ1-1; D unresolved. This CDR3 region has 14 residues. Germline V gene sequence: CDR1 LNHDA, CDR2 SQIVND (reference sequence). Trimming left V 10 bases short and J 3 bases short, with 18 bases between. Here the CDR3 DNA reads TGTGCCACCCGAGAAACCGCGGGCTACACTGAAGCTTTCTTT. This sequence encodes CATRETAGYTEAFF.

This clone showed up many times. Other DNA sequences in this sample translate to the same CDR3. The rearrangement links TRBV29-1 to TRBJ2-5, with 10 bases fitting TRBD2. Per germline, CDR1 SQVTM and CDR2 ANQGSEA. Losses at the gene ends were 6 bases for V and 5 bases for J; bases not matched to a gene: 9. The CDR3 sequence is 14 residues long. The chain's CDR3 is CSVASGTSAETQYF. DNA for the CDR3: TGCAGCGTCGCCTCCGGGACTAGCGCGGAGACCCAGTACTTC.

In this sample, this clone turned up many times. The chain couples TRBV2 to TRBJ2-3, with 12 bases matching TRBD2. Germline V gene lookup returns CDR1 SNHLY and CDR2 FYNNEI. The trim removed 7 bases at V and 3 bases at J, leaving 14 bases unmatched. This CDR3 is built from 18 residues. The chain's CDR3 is CASKGKGLAGLGTDTQYF. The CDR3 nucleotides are TGTGCCAGCAAAGGAAAGGGACTAGCGGGCTTGGGAACAGATACGCAGTATTTT.

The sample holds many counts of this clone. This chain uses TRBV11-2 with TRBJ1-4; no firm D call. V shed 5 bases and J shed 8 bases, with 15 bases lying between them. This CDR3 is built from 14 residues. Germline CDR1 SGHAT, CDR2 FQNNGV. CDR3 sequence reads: CASSPRGDREKLFF. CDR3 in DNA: TGTGCCAGCAGCCCCCGCGGGGATAGGGAAAAACTGTTTTTT.

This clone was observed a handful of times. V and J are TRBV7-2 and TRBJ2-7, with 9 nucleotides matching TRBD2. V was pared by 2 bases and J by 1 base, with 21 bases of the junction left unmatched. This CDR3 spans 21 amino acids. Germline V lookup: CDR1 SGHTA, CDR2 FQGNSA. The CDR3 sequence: CASSLPEGNWREGCFSYEQYV. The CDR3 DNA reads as TGTGCCAGCAGCTTACCTGAGGGCAACTGGCGGGAGGGCTGTTTTTCCTACGAGCAGTACGTC.

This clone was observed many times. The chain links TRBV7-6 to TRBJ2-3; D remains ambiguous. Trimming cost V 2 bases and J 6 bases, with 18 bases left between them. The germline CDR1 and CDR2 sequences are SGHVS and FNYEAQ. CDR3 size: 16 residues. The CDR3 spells CASSLTSVEGFDTQYF. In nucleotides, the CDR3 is TGTGCCAGCAGCTTAACCTCGGTGGAAGGGTTTGATACGCAGTATTTT. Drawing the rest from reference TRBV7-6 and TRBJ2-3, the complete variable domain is GAGVSQSPRYKVTKRGQDVALRCDPISGHVSLYWYRQALGQGPEFLTYFNYEAQQDKSGLPNDRFSAERPEGSISTLTIQRTEQRDSAMYRCASSLTSVEGFDTQYFGPGTRLTVL.

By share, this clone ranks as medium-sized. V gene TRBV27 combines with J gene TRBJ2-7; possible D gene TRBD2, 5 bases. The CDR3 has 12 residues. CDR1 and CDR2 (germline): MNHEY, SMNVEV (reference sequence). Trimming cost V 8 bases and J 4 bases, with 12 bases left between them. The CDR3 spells CASGRDPYEQYV. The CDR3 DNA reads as TGTGCCAGCGGACGGGATCCTTACGAGCAGTACGTC.

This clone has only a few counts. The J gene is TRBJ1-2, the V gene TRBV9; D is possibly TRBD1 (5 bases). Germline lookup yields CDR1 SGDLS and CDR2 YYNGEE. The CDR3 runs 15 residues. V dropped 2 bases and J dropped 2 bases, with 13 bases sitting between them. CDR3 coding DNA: TGTGCCAGCAGCGTCCACGGGGACGTCAACTATGGCTACACCTTC. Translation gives CASSVHGDVNYGYTF. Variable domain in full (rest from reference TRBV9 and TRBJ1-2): DSGVTQTPKHLITATGQRVTLRCSPRSGDLSVYWYQQSLDQGLQFLIQYYNGEERAKGNILERFSAQQFPDLHSELNLSSLELGDSALYFCASSVHGDVNYGYTFGSGTRLTVV.

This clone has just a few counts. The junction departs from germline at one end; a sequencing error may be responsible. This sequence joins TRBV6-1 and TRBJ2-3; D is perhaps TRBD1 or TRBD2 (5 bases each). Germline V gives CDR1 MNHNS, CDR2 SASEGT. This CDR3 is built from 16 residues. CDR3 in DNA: TGTGCCAGCACCTTACGGGGCCCGATTAGAACAGATACGAAGTATTTT. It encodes CASTLRGPIRTDTKYF.

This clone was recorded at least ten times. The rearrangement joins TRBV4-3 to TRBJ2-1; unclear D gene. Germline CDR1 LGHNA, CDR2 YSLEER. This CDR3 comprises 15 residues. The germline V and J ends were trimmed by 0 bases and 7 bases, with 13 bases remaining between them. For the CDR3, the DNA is TGCGCCAGCAGCCAAGAGATGTGGGCCGGGAATGAGCAGTTCTTC. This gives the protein CASSQEMWAGNEQFF.

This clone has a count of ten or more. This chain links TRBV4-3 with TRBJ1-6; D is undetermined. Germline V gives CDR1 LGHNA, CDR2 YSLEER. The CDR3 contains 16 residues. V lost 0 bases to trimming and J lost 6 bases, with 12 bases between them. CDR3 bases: TGCGCCAGCAGCCAAGATCCTAGGGCTGTTAATTCACCCCTCCACTTT. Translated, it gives CASSQDPRAVNSPLHF.

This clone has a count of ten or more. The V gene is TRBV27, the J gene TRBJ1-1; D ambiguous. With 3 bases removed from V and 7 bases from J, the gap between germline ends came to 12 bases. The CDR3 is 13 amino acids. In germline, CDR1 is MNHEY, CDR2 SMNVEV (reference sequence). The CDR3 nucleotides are TGTGCCAGCAGTTTCCGGGAGCTCGGTGAAGCTTTCTTT. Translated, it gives CASSFRELGEAFF.

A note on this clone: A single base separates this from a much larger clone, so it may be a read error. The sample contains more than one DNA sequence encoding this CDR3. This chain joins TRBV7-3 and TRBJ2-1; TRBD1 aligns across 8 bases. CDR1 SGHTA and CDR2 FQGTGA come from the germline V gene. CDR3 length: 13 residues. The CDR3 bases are TGTGCCAGCAGCTTAGACAGGGGTGTAGAGCAGCTCTTC. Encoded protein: CASSLDRGVEQLF.